This TCR beta chain is drawn from a study of T cells in tuberculosis. Per germline, CDR1 SGHRS and CDR2 YFSETQ. V was cut by 0 bases and J by 3 bases, with 6 bases left in between. The CDR3 is 14 amino acids. Clones were read by immunoSEQ multiplex PCR, and TCRdb kept only the in-frame ones, dropping some. The table has tens of thousands of clones, approximately 91% seen once. After thawing and overnight rest, PBMC were stained with GMM-loaded CD1B tetramer, viability dye and anti-CD3 for sorting. The CD1B tetramers carried C32 glucose monomycolate purified from Rhodococcus equi. This receptor was obtained from an adult woman with latent tuberculosis. The chain links TRBV5-1 to TRBJ2-2; D remains ambiguous. What was sequenced was CD1b-GMM tetramer-negative cells sorted from PBMCs. The CDR3 reads CASSLAVYTGELFF. Written as DNA, the CDR3 is TGCGCCAGCAGCTTGGCTGTTTACACCGGGGAGCTGTTTTTT.